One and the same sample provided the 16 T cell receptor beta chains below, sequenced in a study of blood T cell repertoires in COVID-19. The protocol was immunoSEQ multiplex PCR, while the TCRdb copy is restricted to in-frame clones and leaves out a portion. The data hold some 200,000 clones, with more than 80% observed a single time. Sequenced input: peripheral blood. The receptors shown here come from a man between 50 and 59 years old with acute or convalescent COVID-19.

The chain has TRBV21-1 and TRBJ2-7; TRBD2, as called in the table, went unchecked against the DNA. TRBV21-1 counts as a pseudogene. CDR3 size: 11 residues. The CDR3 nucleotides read TGTGCCAGCAGCACTGACTCCCGGAGGTACTTC. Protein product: CASSTDSRRYF.

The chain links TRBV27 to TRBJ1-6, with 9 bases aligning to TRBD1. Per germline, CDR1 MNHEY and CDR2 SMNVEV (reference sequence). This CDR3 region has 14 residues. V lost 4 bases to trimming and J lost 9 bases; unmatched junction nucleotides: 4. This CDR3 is CASSWGTGFSPLHF. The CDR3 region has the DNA TGTGCCAGCAGTTGGGGGACAGGGTTTTCACCCCTCCACTTT.

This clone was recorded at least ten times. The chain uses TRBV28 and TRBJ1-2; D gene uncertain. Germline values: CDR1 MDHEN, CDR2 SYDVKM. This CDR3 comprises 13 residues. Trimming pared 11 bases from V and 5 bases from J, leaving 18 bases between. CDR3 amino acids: CAARPYGSYGYTF. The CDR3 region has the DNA TGTGCCGCCCGACCATACGGGAGTTATGGCTACACCTTC.

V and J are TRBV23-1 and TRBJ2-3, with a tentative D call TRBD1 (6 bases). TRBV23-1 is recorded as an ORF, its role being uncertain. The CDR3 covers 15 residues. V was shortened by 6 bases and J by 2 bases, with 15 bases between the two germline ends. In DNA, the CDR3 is TGCGCCAGCAGCCAGGCGGACAGACCCACAGATACGCAGTATTTT. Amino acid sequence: CASSQADRPTDTQYF.

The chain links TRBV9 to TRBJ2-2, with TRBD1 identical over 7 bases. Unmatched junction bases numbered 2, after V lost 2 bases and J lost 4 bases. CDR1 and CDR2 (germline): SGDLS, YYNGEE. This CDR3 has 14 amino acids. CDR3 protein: CASSVDRVTGELFF. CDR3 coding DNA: TGTGCCAGCAGCGTTGACAGGGTCACCGGGGAGCTGTTTTTT.

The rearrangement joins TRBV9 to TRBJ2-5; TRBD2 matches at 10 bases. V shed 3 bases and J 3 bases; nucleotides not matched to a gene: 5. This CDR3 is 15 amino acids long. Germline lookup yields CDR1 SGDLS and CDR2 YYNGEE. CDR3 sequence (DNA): TGTGCCAGCAGCGAGGGGACTAGCGCCAAAGAGACCCAGTACTTC. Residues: CASSEGTSAKETQYF.

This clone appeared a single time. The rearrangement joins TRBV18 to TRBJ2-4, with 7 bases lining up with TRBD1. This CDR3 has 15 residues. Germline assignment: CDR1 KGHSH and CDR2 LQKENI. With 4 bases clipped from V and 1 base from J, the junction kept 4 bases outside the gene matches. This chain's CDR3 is CASSRTGEAKNIQYF. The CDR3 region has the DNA TGTGCCAGCTCACGAACAGGGGAGGCCAAAAACATTCAGTACTTC.

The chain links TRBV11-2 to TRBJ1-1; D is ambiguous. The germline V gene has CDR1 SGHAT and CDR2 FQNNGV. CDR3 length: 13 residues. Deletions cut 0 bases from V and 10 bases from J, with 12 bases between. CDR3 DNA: TGTGCCAGCAGCTTAGATAACAGTCCCAGAGCTTTCTTT. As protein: CASSLDNSPRAFF.

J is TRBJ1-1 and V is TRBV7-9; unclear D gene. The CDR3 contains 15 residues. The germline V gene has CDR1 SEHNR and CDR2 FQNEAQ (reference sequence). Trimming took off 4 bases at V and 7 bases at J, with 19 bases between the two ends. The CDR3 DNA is TGTGCCAGCAGCTCAACCGTCGGTCATCCCGGTGAAGCTTTCTTT. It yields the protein CASSSTVGHPGEAFF.

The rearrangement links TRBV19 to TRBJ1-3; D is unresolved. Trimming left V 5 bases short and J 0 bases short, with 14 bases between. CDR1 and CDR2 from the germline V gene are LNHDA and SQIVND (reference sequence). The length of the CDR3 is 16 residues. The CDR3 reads CASSSLTRNSGNTIYF. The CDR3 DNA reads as TGTGCCAGTAGTTCCCTGACACGTAACTCTGGAAACACCATATATTTT.

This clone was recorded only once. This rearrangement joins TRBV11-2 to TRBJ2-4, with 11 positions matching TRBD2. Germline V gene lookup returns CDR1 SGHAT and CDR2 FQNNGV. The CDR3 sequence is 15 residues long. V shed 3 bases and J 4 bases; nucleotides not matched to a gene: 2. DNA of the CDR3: TGTGCCAGCAGCTTGACTAGCGGGACAAAAAACATTCAGTACTTC. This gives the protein CASSLTSGTKNIQYF.

The CDR3 is CATQDRGRNEQYF. In DNA form, the CDR3 reads TGTGCCACGCAAGACAGGGGCCGCAACGAGCAGTACTTC. The chain has TRBV27 and TRBJ2-7; 8 bases agree with TRBD1. The CDR3 totals 13 residues. Germline lookup yields CDR1 MNHEY and CDR2 SMNVEV (reference sequence). V lost 10 bases, J lost 5 bases, and 10 bases stayed unmatched.

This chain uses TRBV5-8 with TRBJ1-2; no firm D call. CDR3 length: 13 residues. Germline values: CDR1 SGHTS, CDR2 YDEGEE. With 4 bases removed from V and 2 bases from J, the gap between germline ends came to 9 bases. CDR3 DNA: TGTGCCAGCAGCCGCGCACGCAACTATGGCTACACCTTC. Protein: CASSRARNYGYTF.

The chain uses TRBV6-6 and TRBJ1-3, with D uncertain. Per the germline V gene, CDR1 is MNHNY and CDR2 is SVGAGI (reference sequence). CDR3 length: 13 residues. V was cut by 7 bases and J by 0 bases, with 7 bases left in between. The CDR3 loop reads CASNIDSGNTIYF. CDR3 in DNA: TGTGCCAGCAATATAGACTCTGGAAACACCATATATTTT.

The CDR3, as DNA: TGTGCCAGCAGCTTCTCGGGACTAGCGGGGGGGCGTGTCGAGACCCAGTACTTC. Encoded protein: CASSFSGLAGGRVETQYF. V usage is TRBV7-2 and J usage is TRBJ2-5, with 16 bases matching TRBD2. The CDR3 has 18 amino acids. V lost 3 bases and J lost 5; bases outside the gene matches: 9. Per germline, CDR1 SGHTA and CDR2 FQGNSA.

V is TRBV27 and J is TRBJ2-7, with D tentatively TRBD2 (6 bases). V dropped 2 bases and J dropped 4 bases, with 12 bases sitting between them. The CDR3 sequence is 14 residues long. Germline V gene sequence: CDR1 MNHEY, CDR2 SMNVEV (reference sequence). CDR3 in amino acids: CASSLGSGEYEQYF. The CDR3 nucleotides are TGTGCCAGCAGTTTAGGGTCGGGGGAATACGAGCAGTACTTC.